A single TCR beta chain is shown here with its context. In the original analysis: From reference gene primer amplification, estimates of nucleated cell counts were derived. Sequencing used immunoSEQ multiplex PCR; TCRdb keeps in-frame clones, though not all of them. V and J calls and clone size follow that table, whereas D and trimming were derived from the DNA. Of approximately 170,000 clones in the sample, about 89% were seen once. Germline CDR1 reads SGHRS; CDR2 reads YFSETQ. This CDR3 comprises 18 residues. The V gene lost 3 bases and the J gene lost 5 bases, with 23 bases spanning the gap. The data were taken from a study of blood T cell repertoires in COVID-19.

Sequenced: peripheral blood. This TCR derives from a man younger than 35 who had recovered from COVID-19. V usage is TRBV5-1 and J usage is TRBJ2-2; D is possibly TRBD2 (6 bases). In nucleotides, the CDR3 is TGCGCCAGCAGCTGGATTCCGGGACCCTTTGGGGGGACCGGGGAGCTGTTTTTT. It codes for CASSWIPGPFGGTGELFF.